This T cell receptor (beta chain) is from a study of tumor-infiltrating lymphocytes in primary liver carcinoma. Looking at the study overall: The patient group consisted of men and women aged 30 to 69 years. The study, taken as a whole, reports: Blood's top-250-clone fraction was significantly lower than that of tumors (p = 0.039).

In germline, CDR1 is DFQATT, CDR2 SNEGSKA (reference sequence). V shed 0 bases and J 3 bases; nucleotides not matched to a gene: 5. The CDR3 runs 16 residues. From around 500 ng of total RNA, TCR beta-specific cDNA was reverse-transcribed using a constant-region primer. Slightly modified ARM-PCR, run as three nested multiplex PCR rounds, produced the TCR beta libraries. Primers for the first two PCR rounds were TRBV1-TRBV30 forward primers and a C-beta reverse primer (roughly 10 cycles per round). Each CDR3 protein gets one entry after TCRdb re-called the multiplex PCR reads with MiXCR. Of around 79,000 distinct CDR3 sequences in the sample, about 75% were seen once. Co-extraction of both nucleic acids (RNA and DNA) used roughly 18-32 mg of unsorted bulk tissue. Donors underwent surgery for histopathologically diagnosed primary liver carcinoma. The patients carried chronic HBV infection and had received no treatment.

Comments on this clonotype: Its target is unknown.

The genes are TRBV20-1 and TRBJ2-5; 12 positions match TRBD2. Sequenced: tumor-adjacent normal liver tissue. This clonotype was obtained from a man aged 40-55 years with primary liver carcinoma and hepatitis B virus infection. The CDR3 protein is CSARDRRLAGEETQYF. The CDR3, as DNA: TGCAGTGCTAGAGATCGGCGACTAGCGGGAGAAGAGACCCAGTACTTC.